These T cell receptor beta chains were read from a single sample in a study of CD8 T cells in Susac syndrome. TCRdb itself ran the immunoSEQ multiplex PCR reads through MiXCR, one entry per CDR3 protein. Of some 200,000 distinct CDR3 sequences in the sample, 95% are singletons; the top ten hold 0.16%. The specimen sequenced was CD8+ T cells from PBMCs. These receptors were taken from a human donor with Susac syndrome. Each CDR3 is given with its conserved first and last residue. D genes are given only for firm matches. Only part of the rows carry a size: once, few, many, or a class if the clone is expanded.

>TRBV15|NA|TRBJ2-2|TRBD2
TGTGCCACCAGCGGACCAAAGGGACTAGCGGGAGGGAACACCGGGGAGCTGTTTTTT
CATSGPKGLAGGNTGELFF
>TRBV20-1|once|TRBJ2-7|NA
TGCAGTGCTAGTTCTCCCTACGAGCAGTACTTC
CSASSPYEQYF
>TRBV5-6|NA|TRBJ2-1|NA
TGTGCCAGCAGCTTGTCGAGAGCCTACAATGAGCAGTTCTTC
CASSLSRAYNEQFF
>TRBV20-1|NA|TRBJ2-6|NA
TGCAGTGCTAGAGTCCTCGAGTACTCTGGGGCCAACGTCCTGACTTTC
CSARVLEYSGANVLTF
>TRBV13|once|TRBJ1-2|NA
TGTGCCAGCAGCACTCGGGCCCTCGGGGATGGCTACACCTTC
CASSTRALGDGYTF
>TRBV12-3/TRBV12-4|NA|TRBJ1-1|NA
TGTGCCACGTCGGTGAGGAACACTGAAGCTTTCTTT
CATSVRNTEAFF
>TRBV5-1|NA|TRBJ1-1|NA
TGCGCCAGCAGCATCGAAGGGGCGAACACTGAAGCTTTCTTT
CASSIEGANTEAFF
>TRBV7-9|NA|TRBJ2-1|NA
TGTGCCAGCAGCTTAATGGGAGGAGAGCAGTTCTTC
CASSLMGGEQFF
>TRBV12-3/TRBV12-4|NA|TRBJ2-2|NA
TGTGCCAGCAGTCGCTGGGAGAACACCGGGGAGCTGTTTTTT
CASSRWENTGELFF
>TRBV11-2|once|TRBJ2-3|NA
TGTGCCAGCAGCTTAGATTCACGAGGTGCTAGCACAGATACGCAGTATTTT
CASSLDSRGASTDTQYF
>TRBV6-5|NA|TRBJ2-7|NA
TGTGCCAGCAGTTACGGGATATCCTACGAGCAGTACTTC
CASSYGISYEQYF
>TRBV12-3/TRBV12-4|once|TRBJ2-7|NA
TGTGCCAGCAGGGTAGTTGGGTCCTACGAGCAGTACTTC
CASRVVGSYEQYF
>TRBV14|once|TRBJ2-7|NA
TGTGCCAGCAGCCAGTCACTCCAGGGTGGCTACGAGCAGTACTTC
CASSQSLQGGYEQYF
>TRBV6-5|NA|TRBJ1-1|NA
TGTGCCAGTTTTGGCACTGAAGCTTTCTTT
CASFGTEAFF
>TRBV27|NA|TRBJ2-7|NA
TGTGCCAGCAGTTCCCCCAACGAGCAGTACTTC
CASSSPNEQYF
>TRBV5-1|NA|TRBJ2-4|NA
TGCGCCAGCAGCTTGGGTGAGGCCAAAAACATTCAGTACTTC
CASSLGEAKNIQYF
>TRBV30|NA|TRBJ1-6|TRBD1
TGTGCCTGGAGGTGGGGGGGACAGACGTTATCAGCCCTCCACTTT
CAWRWGGQTLSALHF
>TRBV3-1|NA|TRBJ1-1|NA
TGTGCCAGCAGCCAAGATTTTCGGGCATCCACTGAAGCTTTCTTT
CASSQDFRASTEAFF
>TRBV29-1|NA|TRBJ1-1|NA
TGCAGCGTTCCCGGGTGGAACACTGAAGCTTTCTTT
CSVPGWNTEAFF
>TRBV29-1|NA|TRBJ1-1|NA
TGCAGCGTTAAGGTACAGATGAACACTGAAGCTTTCTTT
CSVKVQMNTEAFF
>TRBV7-8|NA|TRBJ1-2|TRBD1
TGTGCCAGCAGCCCGAGGACAGGGATTGGCTTAGGCTACACCTTC
CASSPRTGIGLGYTF
>TRBV2|NA|TRBJ2-7|TRBD1
TGTGCCAGCAGTGAAGCGGGACAGGTCTACGAGCAGTACTTC
CASSEAGQVYEQYF